The 14 T cell receptor beta chains listed next were all sequenced from one sample in a study of T cells in Graves' hyperthyroidism and ophthalmopathy. RNA transcripts served as the template for amplifying TCR beta CDR3 regions. A first-round RT-PCR of the TCR CDR3 used the HTBI primer set. TCRdb reprocessed the multiplex PCR reads via MiXCR and lists one record per CDR3 protein. The table shows 300,000 to 450,000 distinct CDR3 sequences, with approximately 18% occurring only once. The material sequenced was blood. The source is a man younger than 35 with Graves' ophthalmopathy.

This clonotype was seen repeatedly, ten times or more. This chain uses TRBV2 with TRBJ2-3; no clear D gene. V lost 10 bases, J lost 6 bases, and 11 bases lay in between. The CDR3 covers 11 residues. Germline CDR1 and CDR2: SNHLY and FYNNEI. The CDR3 sequence is CAIQRRDTQYF. CDR3 bases: TGTGCCATCCAGCGAAGGGATACGCAGTATTTT.

This clonotype has only a few counts. The chain combines TRBV18 with TRBJ2-7; TRBD1 matches at 10 bases. CDR1 is KGHSH and CDR2 is LQKENI in the germline V gene. The length of the CDR3 is 16 residues. The junction had 10 bases not matched to a gene; V was cut back by 3 bases and J by 5 bases. The CDR3 bases are TGTGCCAGCTCACCGGGGACTCCCGGGACAGGGGACGAGCAGTACTTC. This gives the protein CASSPGTPGTGDEQYF.

The table lists this clonotype with many counts. The V call is TRBV2, the J call TRBJ2-1, with 7 nucleotides matching TRBD1. V lost 6 bases to trimming and J lost 5 bases; unmatched junction nucleotides: 7. The germline CDR1 and CDR2 sequences are SNHLY and FYNNEI. The CDR3 is made up of 14 amino acids. DNA of the CDR3: TGTGCCAGCAGGACATTTGGGACAGACAATGAGCAGTTCTTC. Translation gives CASRTFGTDNEQFF.

This clonotype was observed at least ten times. V usage is TRBV18 and J usage is TRBJ1-1; D is perhaps TRBD1 (6 bases). The CDR3 extends over 13 amino acids. V was trimmed by 3 bases and J by 6 bases, leaving 11 bases between them. Germline-derived CDR1 and CDR2 are KGHSH and LQKENI. The CDR3 coding sequence is TGTGCCAGCTCACCGTCCGGGACACCTGAAGCTTTCTTT. It yields the protein CASSPSGTPEAFF. The full variable domain, rest sourced from reference TRBV18 and TRBJ1-1, is NAGVMQNPRHLVRRRGQEARLRCSPMKGHSHVYWYRQLPEEGLKFMVYLQKENIIDESGMPKERFSAEFPKEGPSILRIQQVVRGDSAAYFCASSPSGTPEAFFGQGTRLTVV.

V and J are TRBV27 and TRBJ1-4; the D gene is possibly TRBD1 (5 bases). CDR3 size: 13 residues. Deletions cut 3 bases from V and 13 bases from J, with 15 bases between. CDR1 is MNHEY, CDR2 SMNVEV, per germline (reference sequence). CDR3 sequence: CASSFHNRGGLFF. In DNA form, the CDR3 reads TGTGCCAGCAGTTTCCATAATCGGGGCGGACTGTTTTTT.

V gene TRBV12-3 or TRBV12-4 combines with J gene TRBJ1-2, with D maybe TRBD1 (6 bases). This CDR3 is 15 amino acids long. Trimming removed 3 bases at V and 7 bases at J, with 18 bases between. As DNA, the CDR3 is TGTGCCAGCAGTTTGAGGGTGGACAGCGAACTTGGCTACACCTTC. This translates into CASSLRVDSELGYTF.

This clonotype was seen at least ten times. The chain recombines TRBV10-3 with TRBJ2-7, with TRBD2 matching 13 bases. V was clipped by 6 bases and J by 4 bases; unmatched bases: 3. CDR1 and CDR2 from the germline V gene are ENHRY and SYGVKD. The CDR3 has 14 amino acids. CDR3 DNA sequence: TGTGCCATCAGGGTGACTAGCGGGGGGTACGAGCAGTACTTC. This sequence encodes CAIRVTSGGYEQYF.

The CDR3 spells CASSQGASGGAISQYF. CDR3 sequence (DNA): TGCGCCAGCAGCCAAGGAGCTAGCGGGGGGGCCATTTCGCAGTATTTT. The chain recombines TRBV4-1 with TRBJ2-3; 12 bases line up with TRBD2. Germline V gene lookup returns CDR1 MGHRA and CDR2 YSYEKL. V dropped 1 base and J dropped 10; count of bases not matched to a gene: 9. The CDR3 extends over 16 amino acids.

This clonotype was detected many times. This sequence joins TRBV9 and TRBJ1-2; no firm D call. The CDR3 covers 13 residues. V was shortened by 0 bases and J by 2 bases, with 5 bases between the two germline ends. Germline V CDR1 and CDR2: SGDLS, YYNGEE. This CDR3 reads CASSVVGNYGYTF. The CDR3 coding sequence is TGTGCCAGCAGCGTAGTTGGGAACTATGGCTACACCTTC. Using reference TRBV9 and TRBJ1-2 for the parts outside the CDR3, the full variable domain is DSGVTQTPKHLITATGQRVTLRCSPRSGDLSVYWYQQSLDQGLQFLIQYYNGEERAKGNILERFSAQQFPDLHSELNLSSLELGDSALYFCASSVVGNYGYTFGSGTRLTVV.

This clonotype was seen repeatedly, ten times or more. The chain combines TRBV7-2 with TRBJ1-2, with D uncertain. The CDR3 covers 17 residues. Germline V lookup: CDR1 SGHTA, CDR2 FQGNSA. Trimming stripped 1 base from V and 2 bases from J, with 17 bases between. The CDR3 protein is CASSLVLIDGRNYGYTF. Here the CDR3 DNA reads TGTGCCAGCAGCTTAGTCCTCATAGACGGGCGGAACTATGGCTACACCTTC.

The gene calls are TRBV6-2 or TRBV6-3 and TRBJ2-3; unclear D gene. From germline, CDR1 is MNHEY and CDR2 SVGEGT. V was pared by 4 bases and J by 0 bases, with 8 bases between. This CDR3 is built from 14 residues. The CDR3 sequence: CASSLGYSTDTQYF. Written as DNA, the CDR3 is TGTGCCAGCAGTTTAGGGTATAGCACAGATACGCAGTATTTT.

This clonotype was picked up a small number of times. The J gene is TRBJ2-5, the V gene TRBV5-1; D is perhaps TRBD2 (6 bases). CDR1 and CDR2 from the germline V gene are SGHRS and YFSETQ. The V end was cut by 1 base, the J end by 2 bases, with 18 bases between. The CDR3 covers 17 residues. The CDR3 protein is CASSLRATGEPQETQYF. DNA for the CDR3: TGCGCCAGCAGCTTGCGTGCAACGGGGGAGCCACAAGAGACCCAGTACTTC.

This clonotype was counted many times. This chain links TRBV29-1 with TRBJ1-1; D not resolved. Germline-derived CDR1 and CDR2 are SQVTM and ANQGSEA. CDR3 length: 13 amino acids. V lost 7 bases and J 4 bases, leaving 16 bases between the germline ends. In nucleotides, the CDR3 is TGCAGCGCCAGCGCCGGGTCCGGCACTGAAGCTTTCTTT. Protein product: CSASAGSGTEAFF.

This clonotype has a handful of counts. The chain is built from TRBV4-1 and TRBJ2-7, with 7 bases lining up with TRBD2. The CDR3 length is 15 residues. Germline values: CDR1 MGHRA, CDR2 YSYEKL. Unmatched junction bases numbered 9, after V lost 0 bases and J lost 7 bases. As DNA, the CDR3 is TGCGCCAGCAGCCAAGAAGGAGCGGGGCCCCGGGAGCAGTACTTC. This gives the protein CASSQEGAGPREQYF.